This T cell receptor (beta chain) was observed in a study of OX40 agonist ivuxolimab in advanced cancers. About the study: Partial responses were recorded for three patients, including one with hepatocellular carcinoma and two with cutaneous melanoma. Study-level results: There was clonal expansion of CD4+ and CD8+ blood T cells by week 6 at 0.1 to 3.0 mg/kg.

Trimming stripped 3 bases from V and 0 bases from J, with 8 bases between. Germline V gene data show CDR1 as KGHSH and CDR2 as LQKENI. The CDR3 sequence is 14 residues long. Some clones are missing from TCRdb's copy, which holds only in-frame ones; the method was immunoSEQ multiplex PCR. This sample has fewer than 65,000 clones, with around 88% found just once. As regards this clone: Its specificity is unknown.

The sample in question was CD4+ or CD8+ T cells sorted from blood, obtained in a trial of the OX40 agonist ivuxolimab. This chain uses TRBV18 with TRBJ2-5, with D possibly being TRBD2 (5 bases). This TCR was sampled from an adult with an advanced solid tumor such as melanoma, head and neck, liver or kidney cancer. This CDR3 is CASSPSGNQETQYF. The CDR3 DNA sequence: TGTGCCAGCTCACCTTCCGGGAACCAAGAGACCCAGTACTTC.